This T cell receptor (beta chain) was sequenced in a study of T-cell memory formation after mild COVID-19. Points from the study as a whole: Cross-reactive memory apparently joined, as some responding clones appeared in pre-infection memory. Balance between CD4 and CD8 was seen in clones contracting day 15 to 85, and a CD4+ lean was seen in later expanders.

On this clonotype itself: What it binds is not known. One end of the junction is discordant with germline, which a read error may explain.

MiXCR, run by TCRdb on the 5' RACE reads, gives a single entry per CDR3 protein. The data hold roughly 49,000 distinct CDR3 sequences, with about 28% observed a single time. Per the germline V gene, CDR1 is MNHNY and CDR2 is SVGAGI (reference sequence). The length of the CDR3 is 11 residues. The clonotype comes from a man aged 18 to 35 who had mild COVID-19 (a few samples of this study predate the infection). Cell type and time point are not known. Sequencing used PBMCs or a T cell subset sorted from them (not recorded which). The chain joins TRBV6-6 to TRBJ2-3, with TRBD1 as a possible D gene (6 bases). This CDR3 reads CASSTPGHENF. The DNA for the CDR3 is TGTGCCAGCAGTACTCCGGGACACGAGAATTTT.